One and the same sample provided the 9 T cell receptor beta chains below, sequenced in a study of cytomegalovirus exposure and HLA in healthy donors. The PCR had 60 Vbeta and 13 Jbeta primers. This table comes from immunoSEQ multiplex PCR, and its TCRdb copy is limited to in-frame clones, with some not included. This table holds about 99,000 clones, about a tenth found once. The sample was PBMCs. The receptors were gathered from a man aged 35 to 55 in good health and CMV-seropositive.

The rearrangement links TRBV27 to TRBJ1-2, with TRBD1 matching 7 bases. The CDR3 length is 16 residues. Germline values: CDR1 MNHEY, CDR2 SMNVEV (reference sequence). J lost 5 bases, V lost 3 bases, and 12 bases had no gene match. CDR3 region: CASSFGTDFSLYGYTF. For the CDR3, the DNA is TGTGCCAGCAGTTTTGGGACAGATTTCTCCCTTTATGGCTACACCTTC.

This clone was observed a few times. This chain uses TRBV20-1 with TRBJ2-1, with TRBD1 matching 7 bases. Germline lookup yields CDR1 DFQATT and CDR2 SNEGSKA (reference sequence). J gave up 9 bases and V 6 bases, and 5 bases lay outside the gene matches. The CDR3 runs to 11 residues. The CDR3 DNA is TGCAGTGCCTTCCGGACAGGTGAGCAGTTCTTC. Translation: CSAFRTGEQFF.

This chain links TRBV7-9 with TRBJ1-1; TRBD1 is a possible D gene (6 bases). This CDR3 is 17 amino acids long. Trimming pared 5 bases from V and 1 base from J, leaving 20 bases between. The germline V gene encodes CDR1 SEHNR and CDR2 FQNEAQ (reference sequence). The CDR3 sequence is CASSQTLTGPQNTEAFF. The CDR3 region has the DNA TGTGCCAGCAGCCAGACACTGACAGGTCCGCAGAACACTGAAGCTTTCTTT.

A few counts support this clone. The rearrangement joins TRBV4-1 to TRBJ1-6; D unclear. Germline values: CDR1 MGHRA, CDR2 YSYEKL. Trimming shortened V by 1 base and J by 3 bases, and 10 bases separated the two germline ends. CDR3 length: 16 amino acids. The CDR3 DNA reads TGCGCCAGCAGCCAAGTACAGAACCGCTATAATTCACCCCTCCACTTT. Translation: CASSQVQNRYNSPLHF.

Notes on this clone: This may be a read error: a much more frequent sequence differs by one nucleotide. The chain is built from TRBV9 and TRBJ2-2; D is uncertain. CDR3 length: 13 residues. Germline-derived CDR1 and CDR2 are SGDLS and YYNGEE. V was clipped by 5 bases and J by 3 bases, with 8 bases between them. In DNA form, the CDR3 reads TGTGCCAGCAGTCCGGGTTACACCGGGGAGCTGTTTTTT. Protein sequence: CASSPGYTGELFF.

To note about this clone: Other DNA sequences in the same sample also yield this CDR3. The chain employs TRBV5-1 and TRBJ2-1; 8 bases are shared with TRBD2. V shed 5 bases, J shed 6 bases, and the junction held 10 bases outside the gene matches. This CDR3 has 15 residues. Per germline, CDR1 SGHRS and CDR2 YFSETQ. CDR3 amino acids: CASREGLAPSNEQFF. The DNA for the CDR3 is TGCGCCAGCAGGGAAGGACTAGCACCCTCCAATGAGCAGTTCTTC.

The chain recombines TRBV11-3 with TRBJ2-1, with D uncertain. Per the germline V gene, CDR1 is SGHNT and CDR2 is YENEEA. V lost 4 bases and J 1 base, leaving 11 bases between the germline ends. The CDR3 spans 15 residues. CDR3 sequence reads: CASSSSWASYNEQFF. CDR3 bases: TGTGCCAGCAGCTCGTCGTGGGCTTCCTACAATGAGCAGTTCTTC. Filled out from reference TRBV11-3 and TRBJ2-1, the complete variable domain reads EAGVVQSPRYKIIEKKQPVAFWCNPISGHNTLYWYLQNLGQGPELLIRYENEEAVDDSQLPKDRFSAERLKGVDSTLKIQPAELGDSAVYLCASSSSWASYNEQFFGPGTRLTVL.

This clone has more than one count but fewer than ten. Other nucleotide sequences from this sample produce the same CDR3. V usage is TRBV25-1 and J usage is TRBJ1-1; 11 bases are shared with TRBD1. CDR1 is MGHDK, CDR2 SYGVNS, per germline. There are 17 residues in the CDR3. V was clipped by 4 bases and J by 1 base; unmatched bases: 8. This CDR3 is CASSGRTGGYSNTEAFF. CDR3 DNA: TGTGCCAGCAGTGGCCGGACAGGGGGCTACTCGAACACTGAAGCTTTCTTT.

The chain links TRBV27 to TRBJ1-5; D is uncertain. The germline V and J ends were trimmed by 7 bases and 9 bases, with 25 bases remaining between them. The CDR3 sequence is 16 residues long. Germline CDR1 reads MNHEY; CDR2 reads SMNVEV (reference sequence). The CDR3, as DNA: TGTGCCAGCAAATTTCCTAACGGGTTTTGGCCGGGGCCCCAGCATTTT. Residues: CASKFPNGFWPGPQHF.